Listed below are T cell receptor beta chains from one sample, sequenced in a study of T-cell memory formation after mild COVID-19. One entry per CDR3 protein results from TCRdb running MiXCR on the 5' RACE reads. The sample has almost 250,000 distinct CDR3 sequences, roughly 15% seen once. The sequencing input was PBMCs or a T cell subset sorted from them (not recorded which). The receptors come from an adult woman who had mild COVID-19 (a few samples of this study predate the infection). Cell type and time point are not known. Both conserved end residues are part of each CDR3. A D gene is named only where the DNA matches it firmly. A clone size is listed for some rows: how often the clone was seen (once, few, many), or a class if it is expanded.

j_gene	d_gene	v_gene	abundance	CDR3nt	CDR3aa
TRBJ1-4	.	TRBV7-9	medium-sized	TGTGCCAGCAGCTTAGGCGATCTGAGTGGTGAAAAACTGTTTTTT	CASSLGDLSGEKLFF
TRBJ2-3	.	TRBV9	.	TGTGCCAGCAGCGCAGGAGGGCCTGGTACGCAGTATTTT	CASSAGGPGTQYF
TRBJ2-3	.	TRBV4-1	many	TGCGCCAGCAGTCGCTCGGGGGTCTACACAGATACGCAGTATTTT	CASSRSGVYTDTQYF
TRBJ2-7	TRBD2	TRBV7-9	many	TGTGCCAGCAGCGCCGGAGCTAGCGGTCCTCCCTACGAGCAGTACTTC	CASSAGASGPPYEQYF
TRBJ2-7	TRBD2	TRBV30	many	TGTGCCTGGAGTGCTCAAAGGGGACTAGTACGAAACGAGCAGTACTTC	CAWSAQRGLVRNEQYF
TRBJ2-7	.	TRBV18	many	TGTGCCAGCTCACCGACCCAAACAGGGTACGAGCAGTACTTC	CASSPTQTGYEQYF
TRBJ1-1	.	TRBV27	few	TGTGCCAGCAGTCTCGGGCCACCCTCTGAAGCTTTCTTT	CASSLGPPSEAFF
TRBJ2-3	TRBD1	TRBV12-3/TRBV12-4	many	TGTGCCAGCAGGAAAAAGCGGACAGGGGGACCGAATACGCAGTATTTT	CASRKKRTGGPNTQYF
TRBJ2-3	.	TRBV5-6	few	TGTGCCAGCAGCTTGTTACTAGCAGCAGATACGCAGTATTTT	CASSLLLAADTQYF
TRBJ2-5	TRBD1	TRBV4-2	.	TGTGCCAGCAGCCAAGATCGGAACAGGGGATTTCAAGAGACCCAGTACTTC	CASSQDRNRGFQETQYF
TRBJ1-1	.	TRBV12-3/TRBV12-4	.	TGTGCCAGCAGACACGGGGGGTGGAACACTGAAGCTTTCTTT	CASRHGGWNTEAFF
TRBJ2-1	.	TRBV6-1	.	TGTGCCAGCGGACGACGGCGGGGGCCCGGGGGAAATGAGCAGTTCTTC	CASGRRRGPGGNEQFF
TRBJ2-3	TRBD2	TRBV7-2	.	TGTGCCAGCAGCTTCGGGAGGGCGTACAGTACGCAGTATTTT	CASSFGRAYSTQYF
TRBJ2-5	.	TRBV4-1	few	TGCGCCAGCAGCCAAAGAAGTGGGAGTGGGGGTGAGACCCAGTACTTC	CASSQRSGSGGETQYF
TRBJ2-2	.	TRBV24-1	.	TGTGCCACCAGTGATTTCAGACTCAACACCGGGGAGCTGTTTTTT	CATSDFRLNTGELFF
TRBJ2-7	TRBD2	TRBV7-8	many	TGTGCCAGCAGCTTAAAACTAGCGGGAGCGGGGCCCTACGAGCAGTACTTC	CASSLKLAGAGPYEQYF
TRBJ2-4	TRBD1	TRBV7-6	many	TGTGCCAGCAGCGCGACAGGGGGCCCAAACATTCAGTACTTC	CASSATGGPNIQYF
TRBJ1-6	TRBD1	TRBV6-6	many	TGTGCCAGCAGTCCCCCACAGGGGAGCTCCTATAATTCACCCCTCCACTTT	CASSPPQGSSYNSPLHF
TRBJ2-1	TRBD2	TRBV6-2/TRBV6-3	.	TGTGCCAGCAGTTACACACTAGCGGGAGATACCAATGAGCAGTTCTTC	CASSYTLAGDTNEQFF
TRBJ2-5	.	TRBV7-3	.	TGTGCCAGCAGCTTACATTCAGGATTTAAAGAGACCCAGTACTTC	CASSLHSGFKETQYF
TRBJ2-2	.	TRBV15	.	TGTGCCACCGGGAGAACCGGGGAGCTGTTTTTT	CATGRTGELFF